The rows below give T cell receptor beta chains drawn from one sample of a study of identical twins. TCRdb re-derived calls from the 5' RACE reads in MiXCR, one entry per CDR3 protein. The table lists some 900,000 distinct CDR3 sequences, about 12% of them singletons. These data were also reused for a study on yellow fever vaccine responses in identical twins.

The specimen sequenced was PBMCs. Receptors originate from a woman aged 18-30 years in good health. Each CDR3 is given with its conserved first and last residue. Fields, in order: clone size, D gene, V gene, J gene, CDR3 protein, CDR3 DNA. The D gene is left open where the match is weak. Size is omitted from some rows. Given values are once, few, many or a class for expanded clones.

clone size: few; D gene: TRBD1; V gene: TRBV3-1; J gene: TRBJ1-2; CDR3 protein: CASSQRDREAGYTF; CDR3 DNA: TGTGCCAGCAGCCAACGCGACAGGGAGGCTGGCTACACCTTC
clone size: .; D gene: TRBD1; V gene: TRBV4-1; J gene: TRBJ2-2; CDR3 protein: CASRYRGGELFF; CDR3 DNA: TGCGCCAGCAGATACAGGGGCGGGGAGCTGTTTTTT
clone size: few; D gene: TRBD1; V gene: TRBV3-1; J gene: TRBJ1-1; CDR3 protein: CASSQGTGGLVSTEAFF; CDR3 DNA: TGTGCCAGCAGCCAAGGGACAGGGGGTCTTGTGTCCACTGAAGCTTTCTTT
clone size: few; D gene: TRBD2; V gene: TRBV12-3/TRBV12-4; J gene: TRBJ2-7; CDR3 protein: CASRLAGYSYEQYF; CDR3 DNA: TGTGCCAGCAGGCTAGCGGGCTACTCCTACGAGCAGTACTTC
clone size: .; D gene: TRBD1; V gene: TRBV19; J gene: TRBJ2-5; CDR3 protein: CASSPRTGRETPYF; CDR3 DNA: TGTGCCAGTAGTCCCCGGACAGGGAGAGAGACCCCGTACTTC
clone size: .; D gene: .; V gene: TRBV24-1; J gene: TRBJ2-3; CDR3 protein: CATSDISTDTQYF; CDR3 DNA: TGTGCCACCAGTGATATCAGCACAGATACGCAGTATTTT
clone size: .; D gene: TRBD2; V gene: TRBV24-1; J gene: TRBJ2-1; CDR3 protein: CATSDFPNSGGEQFF; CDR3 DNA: TGTGCCACCAGTGATTTCCCAAATAGCGGGGGAGAGCAGTTCTTC
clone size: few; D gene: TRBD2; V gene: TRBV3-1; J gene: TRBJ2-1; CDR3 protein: CASSLREGRLNEQFF; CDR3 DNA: TGTGCCAGCAGCCTACGGGAGGGCCGGTTGAATGAGCAGTTCTTC
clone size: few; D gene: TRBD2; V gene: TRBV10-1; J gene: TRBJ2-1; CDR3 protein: CASSATSGRVYEQFF; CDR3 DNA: TGCGCCAGCAGTGCAACTAGCGGGAGAGTTTATGAGCAGTTCTTC
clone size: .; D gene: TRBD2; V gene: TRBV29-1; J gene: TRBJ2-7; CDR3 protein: CSVIAGGPHEQYF; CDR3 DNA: TGCAGCGTGATAGCGGGAGGGCCCCACGAGCAGTACTTC
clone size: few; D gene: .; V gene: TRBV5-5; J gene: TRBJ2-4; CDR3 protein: CASSSGHRGNIQYF; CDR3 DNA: TGTGCCAGCAGCTCCGGACATCGGGGAAACATTCAGTACTTC
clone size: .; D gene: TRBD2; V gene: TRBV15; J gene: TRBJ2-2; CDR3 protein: CATSRGSSGLAGVTGELFF; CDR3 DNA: TGTGCCACCAGCAGAGGAAGCTCGGGACTAGCGGGAGTTACCGGGGAGCTGTTTTTT
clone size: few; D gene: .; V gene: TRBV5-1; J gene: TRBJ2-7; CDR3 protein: CASSSDHFEQYF; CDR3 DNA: TGCGCCAGCAGCTCGGATCATTTCGAGCAGTACTTC
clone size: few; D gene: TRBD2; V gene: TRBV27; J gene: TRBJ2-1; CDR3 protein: CASRDRLAGGYEQFF; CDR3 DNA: TGTGCCAGCAGGGACAGACTAGCGGGAGGATATGAGCAGTTCTTC
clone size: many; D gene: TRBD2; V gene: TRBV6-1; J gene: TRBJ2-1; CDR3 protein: CASREISGGVYNEQFF; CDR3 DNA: TGTGCCAGCAGAGAAATCAGCGGGGGGGTCTACAATGAGCAGTTCTTC
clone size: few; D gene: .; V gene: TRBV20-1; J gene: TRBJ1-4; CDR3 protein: CSVPREAKLFF; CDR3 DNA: TGCAGTGTACCCAGGGAGGCTAAACTGTTTTTT
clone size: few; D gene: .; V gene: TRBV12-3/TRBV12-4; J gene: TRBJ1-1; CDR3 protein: CASSLRATNTEAFF; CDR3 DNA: TGTGCCAGCAGTTTACGAGCTACGAACACTGAAGCTTTCTTT
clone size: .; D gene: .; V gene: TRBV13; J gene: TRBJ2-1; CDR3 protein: CASSLGVEVGYEQFF; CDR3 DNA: TGTGCCAGCAGCTTAGGGGTTGAGGTTGGCTATGAGCAGTTCTTC
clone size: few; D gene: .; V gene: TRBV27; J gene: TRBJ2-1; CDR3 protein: CASSLYSTRSSVTSYNEQFF; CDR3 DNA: TGTGCCAGCAGTTTATATTCGACCAGGAGTAGCGTAACATCCTACAATGAGCAGTTCTTC
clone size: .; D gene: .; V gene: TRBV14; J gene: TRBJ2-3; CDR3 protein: CASSQGQGRNADTQYF; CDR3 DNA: TGTGCCAGCAGCCAAGGGCAGGGGAGGAATGCAGATACGCAGTATTTT
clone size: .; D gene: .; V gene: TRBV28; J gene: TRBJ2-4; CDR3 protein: CASSLGGLGKNIQYF; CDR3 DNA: TGTGCCAGCAGTTTAGGGGGCTTGGGCAAAAACATTCAGTACTTC
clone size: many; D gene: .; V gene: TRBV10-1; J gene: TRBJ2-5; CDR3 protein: CASSETPGSQETQYF; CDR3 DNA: TGCGCCAGCAGTGAGACTCCAGGGTCCCAAGAGACCCAGTACTTC
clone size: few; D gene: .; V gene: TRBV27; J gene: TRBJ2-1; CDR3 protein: CASSDRVPEQFF; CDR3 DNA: TGTGCCAGCAGCGATAGGGTGCCTGAGCAGTTCTTC
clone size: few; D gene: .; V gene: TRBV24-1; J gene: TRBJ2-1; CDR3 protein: CATSDVTQEFVQFF; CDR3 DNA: TGTGCCACCAGTGACGTTACCCAGGAATTTGTGCAGTTCTTC
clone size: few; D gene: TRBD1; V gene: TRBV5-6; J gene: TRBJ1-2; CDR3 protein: CASRPDRGKGYTF; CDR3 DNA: TGTGCCAGCAGACCGGACAGGGGCAAGGGCTACACCTTC
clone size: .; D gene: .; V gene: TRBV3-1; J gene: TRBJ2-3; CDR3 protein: CASSLSSFSDGTQYF; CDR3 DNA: TGTGCCAGCAGCCTGTCGTCGTTTAGTGACGGTACGCAGTATTTT
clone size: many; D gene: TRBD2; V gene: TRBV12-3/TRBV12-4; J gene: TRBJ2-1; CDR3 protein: CASSLSPGGNEQFF; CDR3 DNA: TGTGCCAGCAGTTTATCCCCGGGGGGGAATGAGCAGTTCTTC
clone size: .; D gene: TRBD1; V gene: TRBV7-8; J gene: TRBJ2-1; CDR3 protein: CASSYRTGDEQFF; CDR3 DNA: TGTGCCAGCAGCTACCGGACAGGGGATGAGCAGTTCTTC
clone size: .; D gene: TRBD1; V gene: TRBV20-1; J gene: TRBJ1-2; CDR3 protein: CSANHPWTGSGYTF; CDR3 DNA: TGCAGTGCTAACCACCCCTGGACAGGTTCTGGCTACACCTTC
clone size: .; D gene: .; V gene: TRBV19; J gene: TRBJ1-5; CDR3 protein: CASSQRGSSNQPQHF; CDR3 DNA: TGTGCCAGTAGCCAAAGGGGGTCCAGCAATCAGCCCCAGCATTTT
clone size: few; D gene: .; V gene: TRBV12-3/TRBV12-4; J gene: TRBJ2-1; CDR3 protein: CASNRENSYNEQFF; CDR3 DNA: TGTGCCAGCAACAGGGAAAACTCCTACAATGAGCAGTTCTTC
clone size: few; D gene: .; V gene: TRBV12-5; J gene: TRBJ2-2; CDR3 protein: CASGLVLGPNTGELFF; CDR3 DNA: TGTGCTAGTGGTTTGGTACTAGGACCGAACACCGGGGAGCTGTTTTTT
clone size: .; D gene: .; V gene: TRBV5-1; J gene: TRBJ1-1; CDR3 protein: CASSPATSEAFF; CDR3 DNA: TGCGCCAGCAGCCCGGCGACCAGTGAAGCTTTCTTT
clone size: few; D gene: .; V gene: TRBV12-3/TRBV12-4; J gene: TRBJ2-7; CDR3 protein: CASSASQGGSYEQYF; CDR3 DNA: TGTGCCAGCAGTGCCTCCCAGGGGGGATCCTACGAGCAGTACTTC
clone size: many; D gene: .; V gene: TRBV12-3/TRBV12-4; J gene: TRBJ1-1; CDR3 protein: CASSSLEAFF; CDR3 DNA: TGTGCCAGCAGTTCCCTTGAAGCTTTCTTT
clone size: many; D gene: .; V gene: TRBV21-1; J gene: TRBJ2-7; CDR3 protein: CASRAASGRIYEQYF; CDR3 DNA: TGTGCCAGCAGGGCAGCTAGCGGGAGAATTTACGAGCAGTACTTC
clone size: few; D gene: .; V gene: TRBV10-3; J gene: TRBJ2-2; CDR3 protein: CATPVAGRENTGELFF; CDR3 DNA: TGTGCCACCCCGGTCGCGGGGCGGGAGAACACCGGGGAGCTGTTTTTT
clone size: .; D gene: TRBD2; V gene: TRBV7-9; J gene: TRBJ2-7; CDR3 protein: CASSPWTSGRYEQYF; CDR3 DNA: TGTGCCAGCAGCCCCTGGACTAGCGGGAGGTACGAGCAGTACTTC
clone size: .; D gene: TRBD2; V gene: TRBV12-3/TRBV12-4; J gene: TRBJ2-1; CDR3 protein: CASSPRGLAGGLEQFF; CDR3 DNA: TGTGCCAGCAGCCCTAGGGGACTAGCGGGGGGGCTTGAGCAGTTCTTC
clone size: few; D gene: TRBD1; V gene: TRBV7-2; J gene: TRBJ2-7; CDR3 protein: CASTLPLTGLSYEQYF; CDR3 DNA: TGTGCCAGCACCTTACCCCTGACAGGGCTATCCTACGAGCAGTACTTC
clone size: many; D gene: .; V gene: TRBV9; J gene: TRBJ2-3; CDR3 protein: CASSVVERQHFTDTQYF; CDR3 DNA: TGTGCCAGCAGCGTAGTCGAGCGACAGCACTTCACAGATACGCAGTATTTT
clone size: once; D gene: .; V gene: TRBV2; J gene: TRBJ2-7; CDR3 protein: CASSVGVLNYEQYF; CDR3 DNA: TGTGCCAGCAGTGTAGGGGTTCTTAACTACGAGCAGTACTTC
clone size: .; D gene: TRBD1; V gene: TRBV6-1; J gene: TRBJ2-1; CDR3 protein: CASSSGQGARGEQFF; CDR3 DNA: TGTGCCAGCAGTAGTGGGCAGGGGGCTCGAGGGGAGCAGTTCTTC
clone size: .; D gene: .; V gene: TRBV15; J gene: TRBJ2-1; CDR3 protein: CATRASSGNEQFF; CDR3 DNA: TGTGCCACCAGAGCCTCGTCGGGCAATGAGCAGTTCTTC
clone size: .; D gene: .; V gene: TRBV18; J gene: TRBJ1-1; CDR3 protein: CASRSGQSNTEAFF; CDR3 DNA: TGTGCCAGCCGGAGCGGACAGTCCAACACTGAAGCTTTCTTT
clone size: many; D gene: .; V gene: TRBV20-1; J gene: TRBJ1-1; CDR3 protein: CSARRQMNTEAFF; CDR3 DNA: TGCAGTGCTCGTAGACAAATGAACACTGAAGCTTTCTTT
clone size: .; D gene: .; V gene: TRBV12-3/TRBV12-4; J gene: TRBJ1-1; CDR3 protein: CASSPLWALNTEAFF; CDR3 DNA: TGTGCCAGCAGTCCACTTTGGGCCTTGAACACTGAAGCTTTCTTT
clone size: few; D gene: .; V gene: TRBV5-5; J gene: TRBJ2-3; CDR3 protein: CASSSGPTSTDTQYF; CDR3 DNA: TGTGCCAGCAGCTCGGGGCCGACTAGCACAGATACGCAGTATTTT
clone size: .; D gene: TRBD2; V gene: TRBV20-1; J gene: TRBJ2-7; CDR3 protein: CSARGLAASYEQYF; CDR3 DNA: TGCAGTGCTAGAGGTCTAGCGGCTTCCTACGAGCAGTACTTC
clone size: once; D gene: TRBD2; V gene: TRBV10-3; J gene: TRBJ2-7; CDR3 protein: CAITSSDGGIREQYF; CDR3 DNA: TGTGCCATCACCTCCTCGGACGGGGGGATACGCGAGCAGTACTTC
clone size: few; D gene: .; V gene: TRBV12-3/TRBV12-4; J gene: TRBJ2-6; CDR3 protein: CASIGHAGANVLTF; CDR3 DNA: TGTGCCAGCATAGGGCACGCGGGGGCCAACGTCCTGACTTTC
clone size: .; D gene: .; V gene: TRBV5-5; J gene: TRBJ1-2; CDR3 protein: CASSLSLSFGYTF; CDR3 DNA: TGTGCCAGCAGCTTGTCCTTGTCTTTCGGATACACCTTC
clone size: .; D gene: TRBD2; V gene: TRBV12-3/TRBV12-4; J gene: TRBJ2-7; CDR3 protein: CASTPGLAESYEQYF; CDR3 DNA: TGTGCCAGCACCCCGGGACTAGCGGAATCCTACGAGCAGTACTTC
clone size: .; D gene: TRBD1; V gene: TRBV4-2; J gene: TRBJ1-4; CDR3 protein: CASSQDLTGANEKLFF; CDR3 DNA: TGTGCCAGCAGCCAAGATCTGACAGGGGCTAATGAAAAACTGTTTTTT
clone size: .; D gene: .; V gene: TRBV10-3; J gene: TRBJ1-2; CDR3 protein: CAISRETNYGYTF; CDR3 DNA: TGTGCCATCAGCAGGGAAACTAACTATGGCTACACCTTC
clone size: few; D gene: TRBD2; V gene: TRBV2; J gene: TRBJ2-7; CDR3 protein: CASSELGGLPFYEQYF; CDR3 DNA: TGTGCCAGCAGTGAATTGGGGGGACTACCTTTCTACGAGCAGTACTTC
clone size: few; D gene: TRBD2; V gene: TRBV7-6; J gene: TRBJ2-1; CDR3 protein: CASSWGLAGGASSYNEQFF; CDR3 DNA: TGTGCCAGCAGCTGGGGACTAGCGGGAGGGGCGAGCTCCTACAATGAGCAGTTCTTC
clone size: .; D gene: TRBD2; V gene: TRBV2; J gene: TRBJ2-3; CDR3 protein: CASSGGLADTDTQYF; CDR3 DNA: TGTGCCAGCAGTGGGGGACTAGCGGACACAGATACGCAGTATTTT
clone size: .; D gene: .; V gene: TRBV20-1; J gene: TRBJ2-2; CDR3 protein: CSARFGKNTGELFF; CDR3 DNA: TGCAGTGCTAGGTTTGGGAAGAACACCGGGGAGCTGTTTTTT